This TCR beta chain derives from a study of blood T cell repertoires in COVID-19 (dated by TCRdb to 2018 to 2020). General notes on the study: Samples covering the acute and convalescent phases of COVID-19 were provided by collaborators in the United States, Italy and Spain. HLA class I and class II types, where available, came from metadata supplied by the sample provider rather than from assay-based typing. Subjects who had been exposed to COVID-19, were actively infected with it, or had recovered from it provided the deeply sampled blood TCRbeta repertoires that made up the dataset. The prospective study material was composed of cDNA or gDNA derived from T cells, B-cell-depleted T cells, or PBMCs. A de-identified subject ID, COVID-19 status, age in years and sex were almost always included in the sample metadata. The samples were drawn from the first 160 participants of the ongoing ImmuneRACE study and from 1,254 subjects provided by 6 global collaborators. The repertoires were released in a freely available public database intended as a resource for research on the immune response to SARS-CoV-2.

V and J lose 6 bases and 3 bases, and a span of 11 bases separates them. CDR1 and CDR2 (MDHEN, SYDVKM) derive from the germline V gene. CDR3 length: 13 amino acids, cysteine to phenylalanine. Of the read, only the CDR3 DNA is kept; its 39 bases are in frame from base 1. The collaborating institutions used their own protocols to collect whole blood in K2EDTA tubes. For TCRbeta analysis, collaborator samples were shipped as frozen whole blood, as isolated PBMCs, or as DNA extracted from either sample type. The immunoSEQ Assay, a bias-controlled multiplex PCR, was used to amplify TCRbeta CDR3 regions from genomic DNA. The source study handled its data this way. The number of nucleated cells in each sample was estimated from the amplification of reference gene primers within the assay. Sequence reads were collapsed and filtered to measure the absolute abundance of every unique TCRbeta CDR3 rearrangement. Productive Simpson clonality was computed per sample as the square root of Simpson's diversity index over productive rearrangements. TCRdb mirrors the immuneACCESS table, restricted to in-frame sequences. Some clones are absent from its copies; in checked studies, under half trace to an unresolved V gene, and the reason for the others is unknown. The DNA was the basis for D and trimming; V, J and clone size are from that table. Within this sample are 380,000 or so clones, with 81% of them counted one time only. Around 1.1% of the sample lies in the top ten.

What the study reported, not specific to this receptor: The amount of clinical and demographic metadata varied by source and participant and was provided uncurated.

The table lists this clone with a count of one. Its specific antigen is unknown. One base away there is no much larger clone; base qualities are not given. The V gene is TRBV28 and the J gene is TRBJ2-5, and possibly TRBD1, on 6 matching bases. The origin of this receptor is a human donor with acute or convalescent COVID-19. The donor label of this sample is uncertain. Input material: peripheral blood. The nucleotides are TGTGCCAGCAGAAGGACAGCAAAAGAGACCCAGTACTTC. It translates as CASRRTAKETQYF.